This TCR beta chain was identified in a study of blood T cell repertoires in COVID-19. The overall study: Specimens from acute and convalescent COVID-19 originated in the United States, Italy and Spain.

Sequencing was performed with immunoSEQ multiplex PCR; in TCRdb, only in-frame clones are kept and a portion is missing. The data show around 180,000 clones, approximately 88% seen once. The CDR3 is made up of 16 amino acids. CDR1 SGHAT and CDR2 FQNNGV come from the germline V gene. The junction had 9 bases not matched to a gene; V was cut back by 1 base and J by 8 bases. This receptor was identified in a woman in her twenties or thirties with acute or convalescent COVID-19. J is TRBJ2-2 and V is TRBV11-2, with 8 bases fitting TRBD1. The sample consisted of peripheral blood. In nucleotides, the CDR3 is TGTGCCAGCAGCTTAGTCCCACAGGGGGAATTAGGGGAGCTGTTTTTT. This translates into CASSLVPQGELGELFF.